The 8 T cell receptor beta chains in this list originate from one sample, sequenced in a study of spatial heterogeneity in lung cancer (dated by TCRdb to the late 2010s). Reading the label with the study, this specimen's time point is: blood at routine non-recurrence follow-up after resection. Whole RNA extracted from tumor and nontumor lung tissue, or from cryopreserved PBMC samples, was used for TCR sequencing without cell sorting. The method was 5' RACE. TCRdb shows the sequencer as NextSeq 500. TCRdb passed the public sequencing reads through fastp at Q25 and MiXCR, retaining productive beta sequences. Each entry is one CDR3 protein sequence, shown with its most common DNA and genes. The sample table holds about 120,000 distinct CDR3 sequences, of which 12% were seen once. The ten most abundant clones make up 16% of the sample. The starting material was PBMCs, obtained at follow-up. The source of these receptors is a male donor with early-stage non-small cell lung cancer.

The rearrangement joins TRBV28 to TRBJ1-6; 7 bases match TRBD1. This CDR3 is built from 18 residues. After removal of 5 bases from V and 10 bases from J, the junction contained 20 bases not matched to a gene. Looked up from germline, CDR1 is MDHEN and CDR2 is SYDVKM. This chain's CDR3 is CASSTPLLRQGAGSPLHF. DNA of the CDR3: TGTGCCAGCAGTACCCCCCTCTTAAGACAGGGTGCGGGGTCACCCCTCCACTTT.

The chain joins TRBV7-9 to TRBJ1-2; tentative D call: TRBD1 (6 bases). V lost 7 bases and J lost 3, with 18 bases in between. The CDR3 is 15 amino acids. Germline CDR1 and CDR2: SEHNR and FQNEAQ (reference sequence). The CDR3 sequence is CASTLRRGKDYGYTF. The CDR3 DNA reads TGTGCCAGCACCCTAAGGAGGGGGAAAGACTATGGCTACACCTTC.

This clonotype came up many times. The chain recombines TRBV20-1 with TRBJ2-7, with D perhaps TRBD1 (6 bases). CDR1 and CDR2 (germline): DFQATT, SNEGSKA (reference sequence). Trimming stripped 8 bases from V and 2 bases from J, with 19 bases between. This CDR3 contains 14 residues. CDR3 DNA sequence: TGCAGTCTAACTGGACAGTTTCCCCCCTACGAGCAGTACTTC. Translating it yields CSLTGQFPPYEQYF.

V and J are TRBV29-1 and TRBJ2-3; D not certain. The CDR3 runs 12 residues. Germline V gene data show CDR1 as SQVTM and CDR2 as ANQGSEA. V was pared by 3 bases and J by 1 base, with 5 bases between. The CDR3 spells CSVEVGTDTQYF. The CDR3 bases are TGCAGCGTTGAGGTCGGCACAGATACGCAGTATTTT.

V is TRBV28 and J is TRBJ1-2; D possibly corresponds to TRBD1 (5 bases). Germline lookup yields CDR1 MDHEN and CDR2 SYDVKM. The ends were cut back, 6 bases at V and 3 bases at J, with 11 bases in the middle. There are 13 residues in the CDR3. The chain's CDR3 is CASSPGTYYGYTF. As DNA, the CDR3 is TGTGCCAGCAGCCCGGGGACCTACTATGGCTACACCTTC.

This clonotype has just a few counts. The chain uses TRBV7-9 and TRBJ2-7; possibly TRBD1 for D (5 bases). Trimming removed 7 bases at V and 3 bases at J, with 19 bases between. This CDR3 has 15 residues. Per the germline V gene, CDR1 is SEHNR and CDR2 is FQNEAQ (reference sequence). The CDR3 sequence: CASMSLRGRDYEQYF. DNA of the CDR3: TGTGCCAGCATGTCTCTAAGGGGAAGGGACTACGAGCAGTACTTC. The full variable domain, its missing parts supplied by reference TRBV7-9 and TRBJ2-7, is DTGVSQNPRHKITKRGQNVTFRCDPISEHNRLYWYRQTLGQGPEFLTYFQNEAQLEKSRLLSDRFSAERPKGSFSTLEIQRTEQGDSAMYLCASMSLRGRDYEQYFGPGTRLTVT.

This clonotype showed up just a few times. This chain connects TRBV6-6 to TRBJ1-1; D is uncertain. The CDR3 runs 14 residues. The V end was cut by 0 bases, the J end by 6 bases, with 11 bases between. Looked up from germline, CDR1 is MNHNY and CDR2 is SVGAGI (reference sequence). CDR3 bases: TGTGCCAGCAGTTACTCGGCAGGCGTCGCTGAAGCTTTCTTT. It specifies CASSYSAGVAEAFF.

This chain links TRBV10-1 with TRBJ2-3; D is undetermined. This CDR3 contains 14 residues. The V gene's germline CDR1 is WNHNN and CDR2 SYGVQD (reference sequence). Trimming took off 7 bases at V and 6 bases at J, with 17 bases between the two ends. CDR3 sequence: CASTQLVPQDTQYF. The CDR3 DNA reads TGCGCCAGCACCCAATTAGTCCCTCAGGATACGCAGTATTTT.